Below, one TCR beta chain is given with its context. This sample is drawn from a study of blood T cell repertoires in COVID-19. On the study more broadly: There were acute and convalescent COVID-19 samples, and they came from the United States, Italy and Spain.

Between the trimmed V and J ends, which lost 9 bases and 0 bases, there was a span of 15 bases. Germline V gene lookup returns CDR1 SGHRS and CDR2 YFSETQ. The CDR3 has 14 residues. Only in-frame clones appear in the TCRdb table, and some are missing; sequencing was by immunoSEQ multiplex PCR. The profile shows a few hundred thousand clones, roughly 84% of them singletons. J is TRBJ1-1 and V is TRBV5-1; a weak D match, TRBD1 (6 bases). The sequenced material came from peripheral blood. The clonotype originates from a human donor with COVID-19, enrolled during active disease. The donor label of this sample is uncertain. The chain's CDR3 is CATNPTGMNTEAFF. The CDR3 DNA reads TGCGCCACCAACCCCACAGGGATGAACACTGAAGCTTTCTTT.